These 21 T cell receptor beta chains were all obtained from the same sample, sequenced in a study of CD8+ T cells in alopecia areata. The sample's treatment: oral pan-JAK inhibitor, 5-10 mg twice daily. It was cDNA, reverse transcribed from extracted RNA, that served as the sequencing template. The assay was immunoSEQ multiplex PCR, and TCRdb's table has in-frame clones only and misses some. This repertoire shows 98,000 or so clones, 50% to 75% found once; its top ten account for roughly a sixth. This sample comprised CD8+ T cells sorted from blood, obtained at week 4, from a patient treated with tofacitinib. The receptors stem from a human donor with alopecia areata.

This chain uses TRBV5-1 with TRBJ2-7; 11 bases match TRBD1. This CDR3 has 14 amino acids. J lost 5 bases, V lost 7 bases, and 8 bases had no gene match. Looked up from germline, CDR1 is SGHRS and CDR2 is YFSETQ. CDR3: CASANGQGANEQYF. In DNA, the CDR3 is TGCGCCAGCGCGAATGGACAGGGGGCGAACGAGCAGTACTTC.

In its sample, this clone was seen a few times. The chain uses TRBV7-2 and TRBJ1-2, with TRBD1 identical over 7 bases. Germline V gives CDR1 SGHTA, CDR2 FQGNSA. The V gene end was trimmed by 3 bases and the J gene end by 8 bases; junction bases not matched to a gene: 9. CDR3 length equals 14 residues. The CDR3 coding sequence is TGTGCCAGCAGCTTCTTCAGGGGGGCGGAAGGCTACACCTTC. Amino acid sequence: CASSFFRGAEGYTF.

In its sample, this clone was seen a few times. This chain links TRBV6-5 with TRBJ2-7; 9 bases are a match to TRBD2. CDR1 is MNHEY, CDR2 SVGAGI, per germline. Trimming cost V 4 bases and J 2 bases; bases outside gene matches: 6. This CDR3 is 15 amino acids long. The CDR3 reads CASSFTSGYTYEQYF. The CDR3 DNA follows: TGTGCCAGCAGTTTTACTAGCGGGTATACCTACGAGCAGTACTTC.

This clone was seen a few times. The J gene is TRBJ1-6, the V gene TRBV29-1; maybe TRBD1 (6 bases). Germline V gene sequence: CDR1 SQVTM, CDR2 ANQGSEA. The CDR3 runs 13 residues. V was shortened by 6 bases and J by 6 bases, with 12 bases between the two germline ends. CDR3 sequence: CSVGPDSNSPLHF. Written as DNA, the CDR3 is TGCAGCGTCGGCCCGGACAGTAATTCACCCCTCCACTTT.

The chain combines TRBV27 with TRBJ1-2, with D perhaps TRBD1 (5 bases). Between the trimmed V and J ends, which lost 4 bases and 0 bases, there was a span of 15 bases. CDR3 size: 16 residues. Per germline, CDR1 MNHEY and CDR2 SMNVEV (reference sequence). The CDR3 sequence: CASSSSTGGANYGYTF. CDR3 nucleotides: TGTGCCAGCAGTTCGTCTACCGGGGGAGCTAACTATGGCTACACCTTC.

The gene calls are TRBV30 and TRBJ2-7, with D possibly TRBD2 on 7 matching bases. Trimming shortened V by 2 bases and J by 2 bases, and 13 bases separated the two germline ends. This CDR3 is built from 14 residues. Germline V gene sequence: CDR1 GTSNPN, CDR2 SVGIG (reference sequence). CDR3 in amino acids: CAWSYGGPAYEQYF. In DNA form, the CDR3 reads TGTGCCTGGAGTTACGGGGGGCCAGCCTACGAGCAGTACTTC.

V usage is TRBV5-4 and J usage is TRBJ1-1, with D tentatively TRBD1 (6 bases). Looked up from germline, CDR1 is SGHNT and CDR2 is YYREEE (reference sequence). V lost 3 bases and J lost 0, with 12 bases in between. The CDR3 has 15 residues. The CDR3 region has the DNA TGTGCCAGCAGCTCCGGGACATCGTTGAACACTGAAGCTTTCTTT. It yields the protein CASSSGTSLNTEAFF.

The rearrangement links TRBV13 to TRBJ1-4; no firm D call. CDR3 length: 11 amino acids. V was cut by 5 bases and J by 8 bases, with 6 bases left in between. In germline, CDR1 is PRHDT, CDR2 FYEKMQ (reference sequence). DNA for the CDR3: TGTGCCAGCAGCCACGGCGAAAAACTGTTTTTT. This gives the protein CASSHGEKLFF.

This clone has more than one count but fewer than ten. The V gene is TRBV23-1, the J gene TRBJ2-4; D possibly uses TRBD1 or TRBD2 (5 bases each). TRBV23-1 is placed among ORFs of uncertain function. The CDR3 spans 15 residues. The V end was cut by 0 bases, the J end by 1 base, with 7 bases between. The CDR3 DNA sequence: TGCGCCAGCAGTCAATCCAGGGACGCCAAAAACATTCAGTACTTC. Its translation: CASSQSRDAKNIQYF.

This clone was seen just once. The chain recombines TRBV5-1 with TRBJ1-1, with D uncertain. The ends were cut back, 0 bases at V and 3 bases at J, with 12 bases in the middle. Germline V gene data show CDR1 as SGHRS and CDR2 as YFSETQ. The CDR3 contains 15 residues. The CDR3 DNA sequence: TGCGCCAGCAGCTTGGCGGGAGGGAAGGACACTGAAGCTTTCTTT. This encodes CASSLAGGKDTEAFF.

This chain connects TRBV6-5 to TRBJ2-1; D tentatively fits TRBD1 or TRBD2 (6 bases each). Germline CDR1 MNHEY, CDR2 SVGAGI. This CDR3 comprises 15 residues. V shed 5 bases and J shed 0 bases, with 11 bases lying between them. Here the CDR3 reads CASSIEGGSYNEQFF. CDR3 bases: TGTGCCAGCAGTATCGAGGGGGGCTCCTACAATGAGCAGTTCTTC.

The table lists this clone with a few counts. The chain joins TRBV5-6 to TRBJ2-7, with D perhaps matching TRBD1 (6 bases). V lost 0 bases, J lost 0 bases, and 7 bases lay in between. There are 14 residues in the CDR3. CDR1 and CDR2 from the germline V gene are SGHDT and YYEEEE. This CDR3 is CASSLAGDSYEQYF. Written as DNA, the CDR3 is TGTGCCAGCAGCTTGGCAGGGGACTCCTACGAGCAGTACTTC.

This clone was recorded once. The CDR3 DNA reads TGTGCCAGCAGCTCCACCGGGACAGGTTACTACGAGCAGTACTTC. Translated: CASSSTGTGYYEQYF. The chain joins TRBV11-1 to TRBJ2-7; 8 nucleotides align to TRBD1. Germline lookup yields CDR1 SGHAT and CDR2 FQDESV (reference sequence). Trimming cost V 4 bases and J 3 bases; bases outside gene matches: 8. The CDR3 covers 15 residues. Using reference TRBV11-1 and TRBJ2-7 for the parts outside the CDR3, the full variable domain is EAEVAQSPRYKITEKSQAVAFWCDPISGHATLYWYRQILGQGPELLVQFQDESVVDDSQLPKDRFSAERLKGVDSTLKIQPAELGDSAMYLCASSSTGTGYYEQYFGPGTRLTVT.

This rearrangement joins TRBV27 to TRBJ2-1; 8 bases fit TRBD2. The CDR3 contains 15 residues. Germline trimming cut 8 bases from V and 0 bases from J; bases unmatched to any gene: 6. Germline V lookup: CDR1 MNHEY, CDR2 SMNVEV (reference sequence). The CDR3 DNA sequence: TGTGCCAGCGGTATAAGCGGGAGCTCCTACAATGAGCAGTTCTTC. Encoded protein: CASGISGSSYNEQFF.

V gene TRBV4-1 combines with J gene TRBJ2-1; 9 positions match TRBD2. The CDR3 is made up of 15 amino acids. J gave up 5 bases and V 3 bases, and 5 bases lay outside the gene matches. Germline loops: CDR1 MGHRA, CDR2 YSYEKL. CDR3 sequence: CASSHSGTSHNEQFF. CDR3 coding DNA: TGCGCCAGCAGCCATTCCGGGACTAGCCACAATGAGCAGTTCTTC.

The chain carries TRBV15 and TRBJ2-1; 7 positions agree with TRBD1. V was pared by 0 bases and J by 5 bases, with 10 bases of the junction left unmatched. Germline lookup yields CDR1 LNHNV and CDR2 YYDKDF (reference sequence). The CDR3 sequence is 17 residues long. CDR3 region: CATSREDRIWGDNEQFF. The CDR3 DNA reads as TGTGCCACCAGCAGAGAGGACAGGATTTGGGGTGACAATGAGCAGTTCTTC.

The chain has TRBV5-5 and TRBJ1-2; 7 bases are a match to TRBD1. This CDR3 contains 15 residues. With 3 bases clipped from V and 0 bases from J, the junction kept 5 bases outside the gene matches. The germline V gene encodes CDR1 SGHKS and CDR2 YYEKEE (reference sequence). The DNA for the CDR3 is TGTGCCAGCAGCTGGGACGGGACAGCTAACTATGGCTACACCTTC. This sequence encodes CASSWDGTANYGYTF.

The V gene is TRBV5-6, the J gene TRBJ1-5; D remains ambiguous. Germline loops: CDR1 SGHDT, CDR2 YYEEEE. This CDR3 region has 15 residues. V gave up 3 bases and J gave up 5 bases, with 15 bases separating them. CDR3 nucleotides: TGTGCCAGCAGCTCACAGTGGACGAATGATCAGCCCCAGCATTTT. The encoded protein is CASSSQWTNDQPQHF.

This clone was seen only a few times. The chain is built from TRBV9 and TRBJ2-1; D is undetermined. Between the trimmed V and J ends, which lost 4 bases and 10 bases, there was a span of 9 bases. This CDR3 is 11 amino acids long. Germline V gene data show CDR1 as SGDLS and CDR2 as YYNGEE. CDR3 in DNA: TGTGCCAGCAGCAACGGACCCGAGCAGTTCTTC. Its translation: CASSNGPEQFF.

This clone was recorded a few times. The CDR3 DNA is TGTGCCAGCAGTCTGGCTGGATGGGGCAATCAGCCCCAGCATTTT. Protein: CASSLAGWGNQPQHF. The chain uses TRBV27 and TRBJ1-5, with D unclear. The CDR3 runs to 15 residues. Trimming took off 5 bases at V and 2 bases at J, with 13 bases between the two ends. Germline values: CDR1 MNHEY, CDR2 SMNVEV (reference sequence).

This chain links TRBV30 with TRBJ2-1; the D is unclear. This CDR3 region has 12 residues. The V gene's germline CDR1 is GTSNPN and CDR2 SVGIG (reference sequence). V lost 0 bases and J 8 bases, leaving 8 bases between the germline ends. CDR3 nucleotides: TGTGCCTGGAGTGTTCTAGTTCATGAGCAGTTCTTC. Translated: CAWSVLVHEQFF.